This T cell receptor (beta chain) was identified in a study of blood T cell repertoires in COVID-19. Study overall: The cDNA or gDNA used as material had been derived from T cells, B-cell-depleted T cells, or PBMCs.

Unmatched junction bases numbered 10, after V lost 6 bases and J lost 7 bases. The CDR3 has 15 amino acids. CDR1 SGHAT and CDR2 FQNNGV come from the germline V gene. Original processing methods: Reference gene primer amplification gave estimated nucleated cell counts. Profiling relied on immunoSEQ multiplex PCR, and the TCRdb table lists in-frame clones only, not all of them. The DNA was the basis for D and trimming; V, J and clone size are from that table. The data hold about 75,000 clones, with roughly 90% observed a single time. The gene calls are TRBV11-2 and TRBJ1-4, with 8 bases matching TRBD1. The clonotype originates from a woman between 45 and 60 years old with acute or convalescent COVID-19. Sequencing was performed on peripheral blood. Written as DNA, the CDR3 is TGTGCCAGCAGACCACTCAGGGGGCGAGGTGAAAAACTGTTTTTT. It specifies CASRPLRGRGEKLFF.